The 25 T cell receptor beta chains listed next were all sequenced from one sample in a study of blood T cells in healthy people across ages. PCR was performed a second time for 7 to 11 cycles using a sample-barcoded 5' primer and a J-beta primer mix. TCRdb redid the calling of the 5' RACE reads with MiXCR, one entry per CDR3 protein. The sample lists 1.8 million or so distinct CDR3 sequences, approximately 39% occurring once. The specimen was blood. These receptor sequences come from a human donor in good health.

V and J are TRBV7-2 and TRBJ2-7; maybe TRBD1 (5 bases). V dropped 5 bases and J dropped 4 bases, with 15 bases sitting between them. Per the germline V gene, CDR1 is SGHTA and CDR2 is FQGNSA. This CDR3 has 14 amino acids. CDR3 sequence: CASSQKGAAYEQYF. As DNA, the CDR3 is TGTGCCAGCAGCCAAAAAGGGGCGGCATACGAGCAGTACTTC.

This clonotype turned up a few times. CDR3 residues: CASSVDGDNGDYGYTF. CDR3 DNA sequence: TGTGCCAGCAGCGTAGATGGGGATAACGGGGACTATGGCTACACCTTC. The chain links TRBV9 to TRBJ1-2; D remains ambiguous. Trimming cost V 0 bases and J 3 bases, with 15 bases left between them. CDR1 SGDLS and CDR2 YYNGEE come from the germline V gene. The CDR3 totals 16 residues.

This chain connects TRBV20-1 to TRBJ2-5, with TRBD1 matching 9 bases. With the DNA end fitting TRBJ2-7 better, the J assignment may be wrong. The germline V gene encodes CDR1 DFQATT and CDR2 SNEGSKA (reference sequence). This CDR3 contains 12 residues. The CDR3 reads CSRDREDYEQYF. Here the CDR3 DNA reads TGCAGTCGGGACAGGGAAGACTACGAGCAGTACTTC.

The chain has TRBV4-3 and TRBJ2-3; D tentatively fits TRBD1 or TRBD2 (6 bases each). Trimming stripped 0 bases from V and 2 bases from J, with 15 bases between. Germline V gives CDR1 LGHNA, CDR2 YSLEER. The CDR3 runs to 17 residues. The CDR3 reads CASSQDRTGAITDTQYF. The CDR3 DNA follows: TGCGCCAGCAGCCAAGATAGAACGGGGGCGATCACAGATACGCAGTATTTT.

The V gene is TRBV6-2 or TRBV6-3, the J gene TRBJ1-4; TRBD1 might be the D (6 bases). Per the germline V gene, CDR1 is MNHEY and CDR2 is SVGEGT. This CDR3 has 13 amino acids. The V end was cut by 10 bases, the J end by 2 bases, with 11 bases between. CDR3 in amino acids: CATTDSTNEKLFF. CDR3 in DNA: TGTGCCACCACGGACAGCACTAATGAAAAACTGTTTTTT.

This clonotype appeared a few times. CDR3 region: CASSVDVYTDTQYF. The CDR3 DNA reads TGTGCCAGCAGCGTAGACGTGTACACAGATACGCAGTATTTT. The chain couples TRBV9 to TRBJ2-3; the D is unclear. Trimming shortened V by 0 bases and J by 2 bases, and 7 bases separated the two germline ends. CDR1 SGDLS and CDR2 YYNGEE come from the germline V gene. The length of the CDR3 is 14 residues.

The chain has TRBV9 and TRBJ2-3; D remains unclear. Germline CDR1 and CDR2: SGDLS and YYNGEE. Trimming pared 0 bases from V and 2 bases from J, leaving 4 bases between. The CDR3 is made up of 13 amino acids. The CDR3 reads CASSVDFTDTQYF. In DNA form, the CDR3 reads TGTGCCAGCAGCGTAGACTTCACAGATACGCAGTATTTT.

This clonotype was counted between two and nine times. The chain uses TRBV9 and TRBJ2-2; D not resolved. The CDR3 runs to 13 residues. Trimming removed 5 bases at V and 4 bases at J, with 9 bases between. Germline V gene lookup returns CDR1 SGDLS and CDR2 YYNGEE. The CDR3: CASRRWGTGELFF. The DNA of the CDR3 is TGTGCCAGCAGACGGTGGGGCACCGGGGAGCTGTTTTTT. Supplemented by reference TRBV9 and TRBJ2-2, the full variable domain reads DSGVTQTPKHLITATGQRVTLRCSPRSGDLSVYWYQQSLDQGLQFLIQYYNGEERAKGNILERFSAQQFPDLHSELNLSSLELGDSALYFCASRRWGTGELFFGEGSRLTVL.

This clonotype was found a few times. J is TRBJ2-1 and V is TRBV12-3 or TRBV12-4; TRBD1 matches 7 bases. This CDR3 region has 15 residues. V shed 2 bases, J shed 7 bases, and the junction held 8 bases outside the gene matches. CDR3 region: CASSLNTGAINEQFF. For the CDR3, the DNA is TGTGCCAGCAGTTTAAATACAGGGGCCATAAATGAGCAGTTCTTC.

The chain links TRBV20-1 to TRBJ1-5; D ambiguous. The germline V gene has CDR1 DFQATT and CDR2 SNEGSKA (reference sequence). V lost 1 base and J 0 bases, leaving 7 bases between the germline ends. CDR3 size: 14 residues. CDR3 nucleotide sequence: TGCAGTGCTAGAGCACTCCATAGCAATCAGCCCCAGCATTTT. This gives the protein CSARALHSNQPQHF.

V usage is TRBV7-9 and J usage is TRBJ2-4; 7 nucleotides match TRBD2. Germline CDR1 SEHNR, CDR2 FQNEAQ (reference sequence). Trimming removed 9 bases from V and 13 bases from J; junction bases left unmatched: 21. The CDR3 has 15 amino acids. The CDR3 bases are TGTGCCAGGACCAAGAGCGGGGACTCCTACAATGAGCAGTACTTC. This sequence encodes CARTKSGDSYNEQYF.

This clonotype appeared many times. V gene TRBV24-1 combines with J gene TRBJ2-5; TRBD1 matches at 8 bases. The CDR3 has 17 residues. V lost 3 bases to trimming and J lost 1 base; unmatched junction nucleotides: 9. The germline V gene encodes CDR1 KGHDR and CDR2 SFDVKD. The CDR3 sequence is CATSDPSGTGSQETQYF. CDR3 nucleotide sequence: TGTGCCACCAGTGATCCCTCCGGGACAGGCTCCCAAGAGACCCAGTACTTC.

The chain carries TRBV28 and TRBJ1-1; no firm D call. V lost 5 bases to trimming and J lost 2 bases, with 15 bases between them. Germline V gene sequence: CDR1 MDHEN, CDR2 SYDVKM. CDR3 size: 15 residues. CDR3 amino acids: CASSIHSWLNTEAFF. CDR3 in DNA: TGTGCCAGCAGTATACACTCTTGGCTAAACACTGAAGCTTTCTTT.

This clonotype has a handful of counts. The chain recombines TRBV6-6 with TRBJ2-3; 8 nucleotides agree with TRBD2. The CDR3 totals 16 residues. V trimming: 1 base; J trimming: 3 bases; junction bases outside the gene matches: 6. Germline CDR1 reads MNHNY; CDR2 reads SVGAGI (reference sequence). The CDR3 bases are TGTGCCAGCAGTTACTTGCGGGGGGCGGGGACAGATACGCAGTATTTT. Its translation is CASSYLRGAGTDTQYF.

This clonotype has more than one count but fewer than ten. The V call is TRBV28, the J call TRBJ1-6; no reliable D call. Germline CDR1 reads MDHEN; CDR2 reads SYDVKM. The CDR3 is 15 amino acids. Trimming shortened V by 10 bases and J by 1 base, and 14 bases separated the two germline ends. CDR3 protein: CATSGRRSYNSPLHF. CDR3 coding DNA: TGTGCCACCTCAGGAAGAAGATCCTATAATTCACCCCTCCACTTT.

The rearrangement joins TRBV29-1 to TRBJ1-2; D gene ambiguous. The germline V gene encodes CDR1 SQVTM and CDR2 ANQGSEA. Trimming took off 6 bases at V and 4 bases at J, with 12 bases between the two ends. The CDR3 sequence is 12 residues long. The CDR3 sequence: CSVSDTFYGYTF. The DNA for the CDR3 is TGCAGCGTCAGCGACACCTTCTATGGCTACACCTTC.

The chain couples TRBV11-2 to TRBJ2-3, with TRBD1 identical over 8 bases. Germline V gene lookup returns CDR1 SGHAT and CDR2 FQNNGV. The CDR3 spans 18 residues. With 2 bases clipped from V and 0 bases from J, the junction kept 10 bases outside the gene matches. The CDR3 reads CASSLYGQGERSTDTQYF. The CDR3 DNA is TGTGCCAGCAGCTTATATGGACAGGGCGAGAGGAGCACAGATACGCAGTATTTT.

The chain has TRBV12-5 and TRBJ1-5, with 8 bases lining up with TRBD1. The germline gives CDR1 LGHNT, CDR2 FRNRAP. The J segment lost 5 bases and the V segment lost 5 bases, leaving 5 bases of the junction unmatched. The CDR3 sequence is 14 residues long. CDR3 sequence (DNA): TGTGCTAGTGGTCCGGACAGGGTCGATCAGCCCCAGCATTTT. Translation gives CASGPDRVDQPQHF.

Comment on this clonotype: Its ends do not fully match the called genes, so a read error is possible. V gene TRBV20-1 combines with J gene TRBJ2-6; D may be TRBD1 or TRBD2 (5 bases each). CDR1 is DFQATT, CDR2 SNEGSKA, per germline (reference sequence). The CDR3 is made up of 15 amino acids. CDR3: CSANQGQYGANVRTF. For the CDR3, the DNA is TGCAGTGCGAACCAAGGACAATACGGGGCCAACGTCCGGACTTTC.

This clonotype came up a few times. The chain uses TRBV28 and TRBJ2-3, with TRBD2 matching over 11 bases. With 5 bases clipped from V and 2 bases from J, the junction kept 9 bases outside the gene matches. The CDR3 is 17 residues long. The germline V gene encodes CDR1 MDHEN and CDR2 SYDVKM. The chain's CDR3 is CASSLSGGASVTDTQYF. CDR3 bases: TGTGCCAGCAGTCTTAGCGGGGGGGCTAGTGTCACAGATACGCAGTATTTT.

The CDR3 is CASSTGRISTDTQYF. The DNA of the CDR3 is TGTGCCAGCAGTACCGGACGGATTAGCACAGATACGCAGTATTTT. The V call is TRBV9, the J call TRBJ2-3; D remains unclear. V was shortened by 5 bases and J by 0 bases, with 13 bases between the two germline ends. Germline V gene lookup returns CDR1 SGDLS and CDR2 YYNGEE. The CDR3 is made up of 15 amino acids.

Here the CDR3 reads CASSQDSGRGVVLDTQYF. The CDR3 nucleotides read TGCGCCAGCAGCCAAGATAGTGGGCGGGGGGTTGTATTAGATACGCAGTATTTT. The chain uses TRBV4-3 and TRBJ2-3; 8 nucleotides match TRBD2. CDR3 length: 18 residues. V lost 0 bases to trimming and J lost 5 bases; unmatched junction nucleotides: 13. Germline lookup yields CDR1 LGHNA and CDR2 YSLEER.

The table lists this clonotype with a few counts. The gene calls are TRBV12-3 or TRBV12-4 and TRBJ2-2, with D perhaps TRBD2 (6 bases). The V gene lost 0 bases and the J gene lost 6 bases, with 11 bases spanning the gap. This CDR3 spans 15 amino acids. This CDR3 is CASSLASWGAGELFF. CDR3 nucleotides: TGTGCCAGCAGTTTAGCCTCCTGGGGGGCCGGGGAGCTGTTTTTT.

This chain links TRBV4-3 with TRBJ2-7; 10 bases are shared with TRBD2. With V trimmed by 1 base and J by 6 bases, 6 bases remained unmatched. Germline V gene data show CDR1 as LGHNA and CDR2 as YSLEER. This CDR3 is 15 amino acids long. This CDR3 reads CASSQVWLAGAEQYF. The DNA of the CDR3 is TGCGCCAGCAGCCAAGTGTGGCTAGCGGGGGCCGAGCAGTACTTC.

V gene TRBV19 combines with J gene TRBJ1-2; D is possibly TRBD1 (5 bases). V lost 4 bases and J 5 bases, leaving 17 bases between the germline ends. Germline V gene data show CDR1 as LNHDA and CDR2 as SQIVND (reference sequence). The CDR3 has 15 residues. This CDR3 is CASSSSGQGWYGYTF. CDR3 coding DNA: TGTGCCAGTAGTAGCTCCGGGCAGGGTTGGTATGGCTACACCTTC.